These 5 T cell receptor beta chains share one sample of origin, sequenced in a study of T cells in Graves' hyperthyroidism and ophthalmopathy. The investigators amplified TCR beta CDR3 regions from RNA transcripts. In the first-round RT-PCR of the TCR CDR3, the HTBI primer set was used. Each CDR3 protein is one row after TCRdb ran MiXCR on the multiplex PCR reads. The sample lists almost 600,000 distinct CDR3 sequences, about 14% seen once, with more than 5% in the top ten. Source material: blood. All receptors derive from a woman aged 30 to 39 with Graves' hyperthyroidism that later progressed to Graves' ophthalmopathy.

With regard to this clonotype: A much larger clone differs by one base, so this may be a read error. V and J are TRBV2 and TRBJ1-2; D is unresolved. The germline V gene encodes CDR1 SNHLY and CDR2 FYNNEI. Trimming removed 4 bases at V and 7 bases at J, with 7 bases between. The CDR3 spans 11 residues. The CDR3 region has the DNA TGTGCCAGCAGTGGCACCTGTGGCTACACCTTC. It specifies CASSGTCGYTF.

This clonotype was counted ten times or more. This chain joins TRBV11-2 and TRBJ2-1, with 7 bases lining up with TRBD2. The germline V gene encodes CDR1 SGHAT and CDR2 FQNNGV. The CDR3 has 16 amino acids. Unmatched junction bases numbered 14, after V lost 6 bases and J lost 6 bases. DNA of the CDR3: TGTGCCAGCAGTTTGACGGCGGGAGTGTCTAGCAATGAGCAGTTCTTC. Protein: CASSLTAGVSSNEQFF.

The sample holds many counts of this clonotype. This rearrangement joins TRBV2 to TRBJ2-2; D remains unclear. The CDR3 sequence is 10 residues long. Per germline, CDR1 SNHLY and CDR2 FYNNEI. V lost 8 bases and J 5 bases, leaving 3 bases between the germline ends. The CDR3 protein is CASATGELFF. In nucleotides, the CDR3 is TGTGCCAGCGCGACCGGGGAGCTGTTTTTT.

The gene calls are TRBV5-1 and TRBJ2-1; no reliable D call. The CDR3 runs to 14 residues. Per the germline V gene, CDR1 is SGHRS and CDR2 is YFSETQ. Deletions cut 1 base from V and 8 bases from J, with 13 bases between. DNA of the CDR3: TGCGCCAGCAGCTTGACCTCTCTTGTCGATGAGCAGTTCTTC. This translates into CASSLTSLVDEQFF.

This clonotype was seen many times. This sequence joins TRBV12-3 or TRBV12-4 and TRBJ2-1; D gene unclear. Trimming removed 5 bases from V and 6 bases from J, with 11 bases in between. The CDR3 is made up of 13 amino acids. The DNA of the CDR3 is TGTGCCAGCAGTACTCAGATTGGCAATGAGCAGTTCTTC. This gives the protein CASSTQIGNEQFF.